This TCR beta chain was captured in a study of T-cell memory formation after mild COVID-19. About the study: TCR clusters were mostly confined to one donor each.

TCRdb reanalysed the 5' RACE reads using MiXCR and keeps one entry per CDR3 protein. The sample holds roughly 350,000 distinct CDR3 sequences, approximately 29% seen once. At least ten counts were recorded for this clonotype. Germline CDR1 and CDR2: LGHNA and YNFKEQ. The V and J ends lost 3 bases and 4 bases, in that order; junction bases with no gene match: 12. The CDR3 is made up of 17 amino acids. The sample consisted of PBMCs or a T cell subset sorted from them (not recorded which). V usage is TRBV4-2 and J usage is TRBJ2-3, with 8 bases that match TRBD1. This clonotype originated in an adult woman who had mild COVID-19 (a few samples of this study predate the infection). Cell type and time point are not known. The CDR3 is CASSQGRSDRAPDTQYF. Here the CDR3 DNA reads TGTGCCAGCAGCCAGGGACGTTCGGACAGGGCCCCAGATACGCAGTATTTT.